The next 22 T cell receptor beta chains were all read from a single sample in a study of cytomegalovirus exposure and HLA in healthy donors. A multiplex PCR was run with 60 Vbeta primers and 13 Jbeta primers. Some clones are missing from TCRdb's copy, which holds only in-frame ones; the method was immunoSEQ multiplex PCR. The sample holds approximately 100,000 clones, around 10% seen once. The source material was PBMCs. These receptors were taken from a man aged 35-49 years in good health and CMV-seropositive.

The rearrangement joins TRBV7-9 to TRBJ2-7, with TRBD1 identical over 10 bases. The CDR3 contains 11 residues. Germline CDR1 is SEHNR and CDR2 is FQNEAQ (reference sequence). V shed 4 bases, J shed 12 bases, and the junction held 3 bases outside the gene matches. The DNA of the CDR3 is TGTGCCAGCAGCTCGGGACAGGGGTTGTACTTC. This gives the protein CASSSGQGLYF. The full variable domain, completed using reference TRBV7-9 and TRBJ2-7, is DTGVSQNPRHKITKRGQNVTFRCDPISEHNRLYWYRQTLGQGPEFLTYFQNEAQLEKSRLLSDRFSAERPKGSFSTLEIQRTEQGDSAMYLCASSSGQGLYFGPGTRLTVT.

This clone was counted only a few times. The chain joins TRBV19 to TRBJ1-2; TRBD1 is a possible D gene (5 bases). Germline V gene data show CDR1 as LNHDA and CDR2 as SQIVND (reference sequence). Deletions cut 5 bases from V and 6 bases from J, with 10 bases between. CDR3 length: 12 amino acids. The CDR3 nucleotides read TGTGCCAGTAGTGGAAGGGGCCATGGCTACACCTTC. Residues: CASSGRGHGYTF.

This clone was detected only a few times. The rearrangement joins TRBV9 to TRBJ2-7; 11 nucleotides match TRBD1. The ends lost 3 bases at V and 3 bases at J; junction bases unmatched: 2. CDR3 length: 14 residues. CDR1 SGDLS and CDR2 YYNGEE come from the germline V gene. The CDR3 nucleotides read TGTGCCAGCAGCGCCGGGACAGGGGGCTACGAGCAGTACTTC. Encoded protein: CASSAGTGGYEQYF.

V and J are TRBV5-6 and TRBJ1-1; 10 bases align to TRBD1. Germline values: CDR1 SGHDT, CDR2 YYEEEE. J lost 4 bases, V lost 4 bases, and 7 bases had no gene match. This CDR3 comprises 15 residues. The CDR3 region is CASSRGTGVFTEAFF. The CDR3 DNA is TGTGCCAGCAGCCGCGGGACAGGGGTCTTCACTGAAGCTTTCTTT.

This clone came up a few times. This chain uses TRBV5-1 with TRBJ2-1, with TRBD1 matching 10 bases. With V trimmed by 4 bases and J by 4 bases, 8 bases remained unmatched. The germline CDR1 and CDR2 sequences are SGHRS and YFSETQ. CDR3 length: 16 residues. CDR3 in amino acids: CASSNDRGLPYNEQFF. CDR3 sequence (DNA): TGCGCCAGCAGCAACGACAGGGGGCTCCCATACAATGAGCAGTTCTTC.

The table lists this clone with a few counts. The CDR3 loop is CASSPGMDGSEAFF. As DNA, the CDR3 is TGTGCCAGCAGCCCAGGGATGGATGGCTCTGAAGCTTTCTTT. The chain couples TRBV7-6 to TRBJ1-1, with D possibly matching TRBD1 (5 bases). This CDR3 contains 14 residues. Germline V gene lookup returns CDR1 SGHVS and CDR2 FNYEAQ. Trimming took 5 bases from V and 6 from J, leaving 16 bases between them.

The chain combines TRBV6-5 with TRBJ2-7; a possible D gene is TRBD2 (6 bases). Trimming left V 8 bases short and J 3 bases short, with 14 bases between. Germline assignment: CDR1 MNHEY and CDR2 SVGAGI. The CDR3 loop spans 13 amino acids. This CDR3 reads CASRSGGIYEQYF. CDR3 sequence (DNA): TGTGCCAGCCGCTCCGGGGGAATCTACGAGCAGTACTTC.

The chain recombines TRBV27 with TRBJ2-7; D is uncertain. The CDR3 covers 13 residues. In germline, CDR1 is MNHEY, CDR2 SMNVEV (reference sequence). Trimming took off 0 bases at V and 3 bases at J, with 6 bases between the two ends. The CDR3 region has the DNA TGTGCCAGCAGTTTATCCGCCGGCTACGAGCAGTACTTC. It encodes CASSLSAGYEQYF.

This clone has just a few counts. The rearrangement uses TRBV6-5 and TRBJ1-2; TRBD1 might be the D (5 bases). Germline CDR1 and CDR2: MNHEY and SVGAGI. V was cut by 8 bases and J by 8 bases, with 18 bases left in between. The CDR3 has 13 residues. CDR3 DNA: TGTGCCAGCTGCGCCCCCGGGGGAAAAGGCTACACCTTC. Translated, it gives CASCAPGGKGYTF.

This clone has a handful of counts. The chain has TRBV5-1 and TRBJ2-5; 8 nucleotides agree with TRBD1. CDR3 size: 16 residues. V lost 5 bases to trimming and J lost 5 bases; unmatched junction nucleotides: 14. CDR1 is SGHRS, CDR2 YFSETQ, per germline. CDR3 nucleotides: TGCGCCAGCAGTTCACGTCCGGACAGGGTTTATGAGACCCAGTACTTC. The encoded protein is CASSSRPDRVYETQYF.

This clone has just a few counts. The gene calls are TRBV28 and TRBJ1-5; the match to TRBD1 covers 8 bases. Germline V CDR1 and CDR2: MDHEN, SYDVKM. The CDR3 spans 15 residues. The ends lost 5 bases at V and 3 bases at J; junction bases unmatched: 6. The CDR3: CASSGGQGDNQPQHF. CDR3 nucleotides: TGTGCCAGCAGTGGTGGACAGGGTGACAATCAGCCCCAGCATTTT.

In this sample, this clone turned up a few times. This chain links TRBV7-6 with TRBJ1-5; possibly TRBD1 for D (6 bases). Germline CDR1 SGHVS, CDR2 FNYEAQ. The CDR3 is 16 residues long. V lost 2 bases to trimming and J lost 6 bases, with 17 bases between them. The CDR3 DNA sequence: TGTGCCAGCAGCTTAAATAAAGGGGGGGCAATTCAGCCCCAGCATTTT. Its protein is CASSLNKGGAIQPQHF.

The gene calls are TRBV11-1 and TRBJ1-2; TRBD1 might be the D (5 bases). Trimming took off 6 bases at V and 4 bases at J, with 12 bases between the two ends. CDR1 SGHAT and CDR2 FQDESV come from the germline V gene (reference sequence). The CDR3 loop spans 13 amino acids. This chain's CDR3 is CASSHGATYGYTF. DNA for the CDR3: TGTGCCAGCAGTCATGGGGCAACCTATGGCTACACCTTC.

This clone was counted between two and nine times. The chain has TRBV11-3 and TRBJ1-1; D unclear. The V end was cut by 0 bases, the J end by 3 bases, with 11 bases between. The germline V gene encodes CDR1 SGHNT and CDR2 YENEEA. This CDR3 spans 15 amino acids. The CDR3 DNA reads TGTGCCAGCAGCTTAGAGGCACAGTCCTACACTGAAGCTTTCTTT. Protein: CASSLEAQSYTEAFF.

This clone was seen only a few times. DNA of the CDR3: TGTGCCAGCAGTTGGACAGGGGGGATCCTCTCTGGGGCCAACGTCCTGACTTTC. Encoded protein: CASSWTGGILSGANVLTF. The V gene is TRBV27, the J gene TRBJ2-6; 10 nucleotides agree with TRBD1. The CDR3 has 18 residues. Germline loops: CDR1 MNHEY, CDR2 SMNVEV (reference sequence). Germline trimming cut 4 bases from V and 0 bases from J; bases unmatched to any gene: 6.

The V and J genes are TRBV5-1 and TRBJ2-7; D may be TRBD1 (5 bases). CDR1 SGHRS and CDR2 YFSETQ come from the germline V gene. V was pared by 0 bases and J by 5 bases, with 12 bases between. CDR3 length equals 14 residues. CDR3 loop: CASSLGAGKDEQYF. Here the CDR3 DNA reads TGCGCCAGCAGCTTGGGAGCAGGGAAAGACGAGCAGTACTTC.

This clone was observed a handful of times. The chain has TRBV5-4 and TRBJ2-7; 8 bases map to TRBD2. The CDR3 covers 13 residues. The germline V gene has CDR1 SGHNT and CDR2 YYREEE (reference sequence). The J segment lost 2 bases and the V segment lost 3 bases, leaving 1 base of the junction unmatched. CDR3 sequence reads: CASSSGLAYEQYF. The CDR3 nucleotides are TGTGCCAGCAGCTCGGGACTAGCCTACGAGCAGTACTTC.

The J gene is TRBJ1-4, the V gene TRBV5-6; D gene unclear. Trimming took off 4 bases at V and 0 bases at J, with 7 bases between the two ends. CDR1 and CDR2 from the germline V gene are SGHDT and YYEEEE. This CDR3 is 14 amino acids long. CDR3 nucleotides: TGTGCCAGCAGCCGCACTTCAACTAATGAAAAACTGTTTTTT. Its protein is CASSRTSTNEKLFF.

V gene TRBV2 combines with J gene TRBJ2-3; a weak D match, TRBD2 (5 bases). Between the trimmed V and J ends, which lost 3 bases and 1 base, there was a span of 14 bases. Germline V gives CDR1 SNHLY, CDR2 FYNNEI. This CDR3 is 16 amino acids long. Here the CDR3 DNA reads TGTGCCAGCAGTGACCGACGGAGGCTCGGCACAGATACGCAGTATTTT. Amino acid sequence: CASSDRRRLGTDTQYF.

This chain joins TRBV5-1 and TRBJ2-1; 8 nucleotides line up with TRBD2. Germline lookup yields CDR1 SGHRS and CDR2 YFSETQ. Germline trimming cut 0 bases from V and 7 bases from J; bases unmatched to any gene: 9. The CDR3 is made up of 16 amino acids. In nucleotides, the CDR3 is TGCGCCAGCAGCTTGGGGGATACGGGAGGGTCAAATGAGCAGTTCTTC. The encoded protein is CASSLGDTGGSNEQFF.

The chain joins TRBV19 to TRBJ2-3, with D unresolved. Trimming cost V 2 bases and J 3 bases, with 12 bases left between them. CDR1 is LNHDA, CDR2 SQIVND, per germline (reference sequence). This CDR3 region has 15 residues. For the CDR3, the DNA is TGTGCCAGTAGTATAACTGGCGGCACAACAGATACGCAGTATTTT. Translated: CASSITGGTTDTQYF.

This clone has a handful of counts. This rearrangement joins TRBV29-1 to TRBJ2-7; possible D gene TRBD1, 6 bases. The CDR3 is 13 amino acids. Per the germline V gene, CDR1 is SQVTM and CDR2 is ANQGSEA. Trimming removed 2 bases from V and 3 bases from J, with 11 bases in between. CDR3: CSVETGRNYEQYF. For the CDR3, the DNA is TGCAGCGTTGAAACAGGGCGGAACTACGAGCAGTACTTC.